These T cell receptor beta chains were read from a single sample in a study of shared clonotypes between healthy human individuals. Sequencing was performed with immunoSEQ multiplex PCR; in TCRdb, only in-frame clones are kept and a portion is missing. The sample lists roughly 96,000 clones; 40% to 55% were seen once. The specimen was PBMCs. The receptor set was obtained from a woman in her thirties or forties in good health. Some clones in this sample may be carry-over from other donors' samples. Each CDR3 is given with its conserved first and last residue. D genes are given only for firm matches. A clone size is listed for some rows: how often the clone was seen (once, few, many), or a class if it is expanded.

clone size,D gene,CDR3 length,J gene,V gene,CDR3 DNA,CDR3 protein
few,NA,15,TRBJ2-5,TRBV5-4,TGTGCCAGCAGCATAGGGGGGGGTCAACAAGAGACCCAGTACTTC,CASSIGGGQQETQYF
NA,NA,13,TRBJ2-7,TRBV30,TGTGCCTGGAGTAGGAGGGGGGGATCCGAGCAGTACTTC,CAWSRRGGSEQYF
many,NA,14,TRBJ2-2,TRBV5-1,TGCGCCAGCAGCTTGGCACAGAGCACCGGGGAGCTGTTTTTT,CASSLAQSTGELFF
NA,NA,14,TRBJ1-3,TRBV28,TGTGCCAGCAGTTTATGGGCCTCTGGAAACACCATATATTTT,CASSLWASGNTIYF
NA,NA,13,TRBJ2-1,TRBV7-7,TGTGCTAGCAGTCGGGACGTCTACAATGAGCAGTTCTTC,CASSRDVYNEQFF
NA,NA,14,TRBJ2-7,TRBV30,TGTGCCTGGAGTGTACTGAGGAGGGAGTACGAGCAGTACTTC,CAWSVLRREYEQYF
few,TRBD1,14,TRBJ1-5,TRBV6-1,TGTGCCAGCAGATTGGACAGGGGTGGTCAGCCCCAGCATTTT,CASRLDRGGQPQHF
NA,NA,17,TRBJ2-3,TRBV7-9,TGTGCCAGCAGCCGCGGGAAGGGAAGTATAGTAACAGATACGCAGTATTTT,CASSRGKGSIVTDTQYF
few,NA,15,TRBJ1-1,TRBV18,TGTGCCAGCTCACCAAGTTCAGGGGAGAACACTGAAGCTTTCTTT,CASSPSSGENTEAFF
NA,NA,15,TRBJ1-1,TRBV7-2,TGTGCCAGCAGCCAGTACGGACTTAGGAACACTGAAGCTTTCTTT,CASSQYGLRNTEAFF
NA,TRBD2,15,TRBJ2-5,TRBV6-5,TGTGCCAGCAGTTCCCCTAGCGGGAGCGAAGAGACCCAGTACTTC,CASSSPSGSEETQYF
many,TRBD1,15,TRBJ2-5,TRBV28,TGTGCCAGCAGTTTAAAGGGACAGGGAGAGGAGACCCAGTACTTC,CASSLKGQGEETQYF
many,TRBD1,13,TRBJ1-2,TRBV9,TGTGCCAGCAGCTTCCGACAGGGGGATGGCTACACCTTC,CASSFRQGDGYTF
many,NA,13,TRBJ1-3,TRBV6-1,TGTGCCAGCACGGGGGACACAGGAAACACCATATATTTT,CASTGDTGNTIYF
NA,NA,13,TRBJ2-7,TRBV4-3,TGCGCCAGCAGCCAAGATGAGGGCGGCGAGCAGTACTTC,CASSQDEGGEQYF